This TCR beta chain is drawn from a study of graft-versus-host responses after intestinal transplantation (dated by TCRdb to about 2021). Regarding the complete study: The transplants that recipients got were multivisceral, liver-intestinal, or isolated intestinal. Every recipient was given anti-thymocyte globulin induction, then maintenance tacrolimus and steroids for about three years. To identify alloreactive clones, pre-transplant mixed lymphocyte reaction products were sequenced and then compared with unstimulated pre-transplant donor and recipient T cells. Rather than going through the commercial service, samples from a few later patients were sequenced in-house on an Illumina MiSeq and processed with MiXCR. The cohort enrolled some 23 intestinal transplant recipients, one of whom was a retransplant, and a few patients without pretransplant specimens were excluded. Donor T cell macrochimerism was defined as a peak of at least 4% donor T cells among recipient peripheral blood mononuclear cells. Bulk TCR-beta CDR3 sequencing was used to track graft-versus-host and host-versus-graft alloreactive T cell clones in the graft, circulation and bone marrow after intestinal transplantation.

The library was generated by the immunoSEQ multiplex PCR assay. For most patients, high-throughput TCR-beta CDR3 sequencing of genomic DNA was performed by Adaptive Biotechnologies. For the original study's pipeline: Adaptive's ImmunoSEQ software supplied the TCR sequencing data for 15 to 20 patients, while MiXCR and VDJtools were used to process three other patients. CDR3 nucleotide sequences shared between donor and recipient were removed because the origin of such sequences could not be assigned. Alloreactive clones required at least 2-fold expansion over unstimulated cells and minimum CFSE-low frequency of 0.002% (template counts) or 0.001% (read counts). Clones were considered mappable if detected in sequenced pre-transplant spleen, lymph node, or MLR CFSE-low populations of the donor or recipient. Cumulative frequency of alloreactive clones was calculated as a percentage of all sequences weighted by copy number. TCRdb's version of the immuneACCESS table is confined to in-frame rearrangements and falls short of the full clone set. An unresolved V gene accounts for under half of the shortfall where checked; the remainder is of unknown origin. That table is the source of V, J and clone size, and D and trimming were worked out from the DNA. The sample includes 14,000 or so clones, with 87% observed a single time. The ten most abundant clones make up 6.6% of the sample.

The study at large found these results: Conclusions were limited by the relatively low number and heterogeneity of intestinal transplant patients. In patients with donor T cell macrochimerism, the allografts had high GvH to HvG T cell clonal ratios. Early after transplant, peak levels of circulating GvH clones were found to be associated with declines in HvG clones. GvH clones were detected in recipient bone marrow, and some appeared earlier in ileal mucosa or blood, consistent with an intestinal mucosal origin.

Note on this clone: What antigen it recognizes has not been identified. Base qualities were left out, and no much larger clone turns up one base away.

Per the germline V gene, SQVTM is the CDR1 and ANQGSEA is the CDR2. Cut back by 7 bases and 4 bases, the V and J ends lie 14 bases apart. There are 13 amino acids in the CDR3, from cysteine to phenylalanine inclusive. Just the 39-base CDR3 DNA is kept, in frame starting at base 1. Bone marrow was aspirated after transplant from the posterior iliac crest or another site chosen by the physician. The sequencing used bone marrow, collected less than 130 days after intestinal transplantation. The rearranged segments are TRBV29-1 and TRBJ2-1; the best D guess is TRBD2, with 5 bases matching. This TCR was sampled from a human patient who received an intestinal transplant, so some T cells may come from the graft donor. The DNA sequence is as follows: TGCAGCGCTATCGGAGCGGTTTACAATGAGCAGTTCTTC. Its coded protein is CSAIGAVYNEQFF.